This T cell receptor (beta chain) was recorded in a study of cytomegalovirus exposure and HLA in healthy donors. This CDR3 is built from 13 residues. Germline V gene data show CDR1 as LNHDA and CDR2 as SQIVND (reference sequence). With V trimmed by 3 bases and J by 5 bases, 2 bases remained unmatched. The table came from immunoSEQ multiplex PCR; TCRdb's copy has only in-frame clones and leaves some out. The data show tens of thousands of clones, around 94% seen once. The study's findings and limits: Cytomegalovirus status, reportedly, was diagnosed with high specificity and sensitivity by the classifier. First-cohort TCR clusters tended to co-occur in the roughly 130 validation repertoires, a later analysis found. In vitro checks showed that three CMV-associated chains really do target CMV antigens. Investigators reported more than 150 TCR beta chains as tied to cytomegalovirus.

Comment on this clone: Antigen specificity is unknown.

This chain uses TRBV19 with TRBJ1-1; 8 positions agree with TRBD1. Material: PBMCs. The sequence derives from a woman between 18 and 29 years old in good health and CMV-seropositive. The CDR3 DNA reads as TGTGCCAGTAGTATCAGGGGGCCTACTGAAGCTTTCTTT. This encodes CASSIRGPTEAFF.